This TCR beta chain was captured by sequencing in a study of cytomegalovirus exposure and HLA in healthy donors. CDR3 length equals 14 residues. V shed 3 bases and J shed 5 bases, with 14 bases lying between them. In germline, CDR1 is MDHEN, CDR2 SYDVKM. PCR amplification relied on 60 Vbeta primers (plus 13 Jbeta primers). Original analysis: The authors later counted roughly 76 million unique TCR beta chains, 9.5 million to 11 million of them shared. Some clones are missing from TCRdb's copy, which holds only in-frame ones; the method was immunoSEQ multiplex PCR. For V, J and clone size, that table is used; D and trimming come from the DNA. The sample lists fewer than 100,000 clones; more than 75% were seen once. Nominally healthy donors provided the samples, though records likely missed some immune exposures.

The receptor was isolated from a woman aged 55 to 70 in good health and CMV-seronegative. This chain uses TRBV28 with TRBJ2-7; D call uncertain. What was sequenced was PBMCs. This chain's CDR3 is CASSFGTWSHEQYF. In nucleotides, the CDR3 is TGTGCCAGCAGTTTCGGAACATGGAGCCACGAGCAGTACTTC.